This record looks at one T cell receptor (beta chain) sequence and its context. The antigen remains undetermined. The sample originates from a study of circulating tumor DNA in untreated peripheral T-cell lymphoma. Study conclusions and caveats: Tumor-specific clonotypes: identified in approximately 73% of patients, approximately 90% of baseline tissues.

Sequencing was performed with immunoSEQ multiplex PCR; in TCRdb, only in-frame clones are kept and a portion is missing. Of fewer than 8,000 clones listed, about 75% are singletons. Germline V gene data show CDR1 as SGHNT and CDR2 as YENEEA. There are 15 residues in the CDR3. After removal of 1 base from V and 3 bases from J, the junction contained 4 bases not matched to a gene. Before treatment, baseline tumor tissue was collected for sequencing. Sequencing was performed on tumor tissue. The chain links TRBV11-3 to TRBJ2-5, with 8 bases that match TRBD2. This clonotype was obtained from a human donor with peripheral T-cell lymphoma. In DNA form, the CDR3 reads TGTGCCAGCAGCTTAGTGGGGACTAGTGAAGAGACCCAGTACTTC. This encodes CASSLVGTSEETQYF.